The sample holds one count of the clone carrying this T cell receptor beta chain. Its antigen is undetermined. A much larger clone lies one base from this, so it may be a read error. The sample's time point: technical triplicate 2. The data belong to a study of neurological immune-mediated disorders. This CDR3 comprises 14 residues. Trimming cost V 2 bases and J 7 bases, with 14 bases left between them. The germline V gene has CDR1 LGHDT and CDR2 YNNKEL (reference sequence). The cDNA came from 5'RACE, which used 10-nucleotide random UMIs. TCRdb re-derived calls from the 5' RACE reads in MiXCR, one entry per CDR3 protein. The top ten hold 4.6% of the sample, which has around 56,000 distinct CDR3 sequences, approximately 25% seen once. Study observations and caveats: Among expanded clones, no CDR3 amino acid sequences were shared across subjects, a pattern suggesting private repertoires in all groups.

The V call is TRBV3-1, the J call TRBJ1-1; D might be TRBD1 (5 bases). Sequenced sample: PBMCs. This sequence originates from a man in his fifties or sixties with HTLV-1-associated myelopathy (HAM/TSP). Here the CDR3 reads CASSQPGKSNEAFF. The CDR3 nucleotides are TGTGCCAGCAGCCAACCAGGGAAGTCCAATGAAGCTTTCTTT.